The subject of this entry is one T cell receptor (beta chain). What it binds is not known. V lost 0 bases and J lost 0, with 13 bases in between. This CDR3 has 17 residues. The germline CDR1 and CDR2 sequences are SGDLS and YYNGEE. This record comes from a study of OX40 agonist ivuxolimab in advanced cancers. Study at large: Six ivuxolimab dose levels, 0.01 to 10 mg/kg, were given intravenously every 2 weeks. Of the participants, 40% to 50% had some prior anti-PD-1, anti-PD-L1 or anti-CTLA-4 therapy, which was allowed.

Repertoires were generated with immunoSEQ multiplex PCR, while TCRdb's copy carries only in-frame clones and drops some. The sample holds 60,000 to 85,000 clones, 77% seen once. Study results and limitations: More expanded clones were seen, on average, in CD8+ T cells than in CD4+.

Sampling of blood occurred at baseline, cycle 4 day 1, and cycle 7 day 1. The sample in question was CD4+ or CD8+ T cells sorted from blood, obtained in a trial of the OX40 agonist ivuxolimab. The clonotype comes from an adult with an advanced solid tumor such as melanoma, head and neck, liver or kidney cancer. The chain recombines TRBV9 with TRBJ1-3; D call uncertain. The CDR3 is CASSVASGFNSGNTIYF. The CDR3 bases are TGTGCCAGCAGCGTAGCGTCTGGCTTCAACTCTGGAAACACCATATATTTT.